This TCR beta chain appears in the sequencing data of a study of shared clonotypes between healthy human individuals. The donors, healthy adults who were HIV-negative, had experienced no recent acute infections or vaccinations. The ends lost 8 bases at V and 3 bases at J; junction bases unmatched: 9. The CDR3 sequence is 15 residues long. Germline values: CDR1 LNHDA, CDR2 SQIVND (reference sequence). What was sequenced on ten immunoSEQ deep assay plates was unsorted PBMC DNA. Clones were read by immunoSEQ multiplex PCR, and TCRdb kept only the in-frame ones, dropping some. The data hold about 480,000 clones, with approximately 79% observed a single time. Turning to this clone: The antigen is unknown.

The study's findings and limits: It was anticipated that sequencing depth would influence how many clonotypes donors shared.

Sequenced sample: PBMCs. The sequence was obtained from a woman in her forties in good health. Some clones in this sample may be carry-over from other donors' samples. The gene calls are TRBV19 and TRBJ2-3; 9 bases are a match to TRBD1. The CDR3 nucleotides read TGTGCCAGTGGGCCCGGGACAGGGATAACAGATACGCAGTATTTT. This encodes CASGPGTGITDTQYF.